These 30 T cell receptor beta chains were all obtained from the same sample, sequenced in a study of shared clonotypes between healthy human individuals. Generated by immunoSEQ multiplex PCR, the TCRdb table keeps only in-frame clones and is missing some. The table has over a million clones, approximately 72% seen once. The sample consisted of memory CD4+ T cells sorted from blood. The subset here: CD45RA-negative fraction. These TCRs come from a man in his late teens or twenties in good health.

Comment on this clone: The sample has other DNA sequences that encode this CDR3 too. The genes are TRBV18 and TRBJ2-7; 7 bases agree with TRBD1. This CDR3 spans 15 amino acids. Unmatched junction bases numbered 6, after V lost 0 bases and J lost 4 bases. Germline values: CDR1 KGHSH, CDR2 LQKENI. The CDR3 sequence: CASSPPAGGRYEQYF. DNA of the CDR3: TGTGCCAGCTCACCACCGGCAGGGGGTAGGTACGAGCAGTACTTC. Full variable domain (rest looked up from reference TRBV18 and TRBJ2-7): NAGVMQNPRHLVRRRGQEARLRCSPMKGHSHVYWYRQLPEEGLKFMVYLQKENIIDESGMPKERFSAEFPKEGPSILRIQQVVRGDSAAYFCASSPPAGGRYEQYFGPGTRLTVT.

Of note for this clone: Other DNA sequences within the sample encode an identical CDR3. The chain has TRBV10-3 and TRBJ2-7; 7 bases align to TRBD2. The CDR3 consists of 12 residues. After removal of 6 bases from V and 3 bases from J, the junction contained 2 bases not matched to a gene. Germline-derived CDR1 and CDR2 are ENHRY and SYGVKD. CDR3 nucleotide sequence: TGTGCCATCAGCGGCGGGAGCTACGAGCAGTACTTC. Translation gives CAISGGSYEQYF.

The genes are TRBV4-1 and TRBJ2-5; 10 nucleotides match TRBD1. V lost 2 bases to trimming and J lost 2 bases; unmatched junction nucleotides: 2. CDR1 and CDR2 from the germline V gene are MGHRA and YSYEKL. The CDR3 runs to 15 residues. The CDR3 sequence: CASSQSDRGQETQYF. The DNA of the CDR3 is TGCGCCAGCAGCCAATCGGACAGGGGGCAAGAGACCCAGTACTTC.

This rearrangement joins TRBV18 to TRBJ2-1; tentatively, D is TRBD1 (5 bases). V was clipped by 4 bases and J by 4 bases, with 14 bases between them. The germline V gene encodes CDR1 KGHSH and CDR2 LQKENI. This CDR3 spans 15 amino acids. The CDR3 bases are TGTGCCAGCTCACTCCAGGGAATTGGGTACAATGAGCAGTTCTTC. Its protein product is CASSLQGIGYNEQFF. Together with reference TRBV18 and TRBJ2-1, the CDR3 gives the full variable domain: NAGVMQNPRHLVRRRGQEARLRCSPMKGHSHVYWYRQLPEEGLKFMVYLQKENIIDESGMPKERFSAEFPKEGPSILRIQQVVRGDSAAYFCASSLQGIGYNEQFFGPGTRLTVL.

CDR3 sequence reads: CASSPSGGRVTEAFF. CDR3 DNA sequence: TGTGCCAGCAGCCCCTCAGGGGGCAGAGTCACTGAAGCTTTCTTT. The gene calls are TRBV7-2 and TRBJ1-1, with 8 bases aligning to TRBD1. Germline V gene sequence: CDR1 SGHTA, CDR2 FQGNSA. This CDR3 is 15 amino acids long. V shed 5 bases and J 4 bases; nucleotides not matched to a gene: 9.

This clone was seen a few times. This chain joins TRBV5-6 and TRBJ2-2; TRBD1 matches at 8 bases. The length of the CDR3 is 15 residues. CDR1 and CDR2 (germline): SGHDT, YYEEEE. V shed 3 bases and J 5 bases; nucleotides not matched to a gene: 6. DNA of the CDR3: TGTGCCAGCAGCTGGGGGACAGGTCGTACCGGGGAGCTGTTTTTT. Its protein product is CASSWGTGRTGELFF.

The chain joins TRBV16 to TRBJ1-2, with 7 bases that match TRBD1. This CDR3 region has 14 residues. V shed 0 bases, J shed 6 bases, and the junction held 4 bases outside the gene matches. The germline V gene encodes CDR1 KGHSY and CDR2 FQNENV. The CDR3 reads CASSQSGDSHGYTF. The CDR3 nucleotides are TGTGCCAGCAGCCAATCTGGGGACAGTCATGGCTACACCTTC.

The chain links TRBV1 to TRBJ2-1; the D segment call TRBD2 is taken from the table without a DNA check. TRBV1 is tagged as a pseudogene. This CDR3 has 17 amino acids. CDR3 DNA: TGCACCAGCATTAGCGGGGAGGGGAGAAGCTCCTACAATGAGCAGTTCTTC. Translating gives CTSISGEGRSSYNEQFF.

The rearrangement uses TRBV1 and TRBJ2-1; the table's TRBD2 call for D was not verified on the DNA. TRBV1 is recorded as a pseudogene. The length of the CDR3 is 19 residues. CDR3 DNA sequence: TGCACCAGCAGCCATTTTTTCGCGGGGGTCGGGAGATATGTCAATGAGCAGTTCTTC. Encoded protein: CTSSHFFAGVGRYVNEQFF.

This chain connects TRBV6-5 to TRBJ2-7; 9 nucleotides align to TRBD2. V shed 5 bases, J shed 5 bases, and the junction held 10 bases outside the gene matches. Germline V lookup: CDR1 MNHEY, CDR2 SVGAGI. The CDR3 is made up of 15 amino acids. CDR3 nucleotide sequence: TGTGCCAGCAGTCGAAAGGGGACTAGCAGCAACGAGCAGTACTTC. Encoded protein: CASSRKGTSSNEQYF.

The CDR3 loop reads CASSGLGLVNEQFF. In DNA form, the CDR3 reads TGTGCCAGCAGCGGATTGGGACTAGTCAATGAGCAGTTCTTC. The rearrangement uses TRBV11-2 and TRBJ2-1, with TRBD2 identical over 8 bases. V lost 5 bases and J lost 6; bases outside the gene matches: 6. The CDR3 length is 14 residues. Germline loops: CDR1 SGHAT, CDR2 FQNNGV.

V is TRBV6-4 and J is TRBJ2-2; the D is unclear. V was shortened by 7 bases and J by 7 bases, with 7 bases between the two germline ends. The CDR3 is 11 residues long. Germline lookup yields CDR1 MRHNA and CDR2 SNTAGT. CDR3 nucleotides: TGTGCCAGCACGGACCACGGGGAGCTGTTTTTT. It is translated as CASTDHGELFF.

This clone was seen ten or more times. As DNA, the CDR3 is TGTGCCAGCAGCCCCCCTCGCGCCCAAGTAGGGACAGATACGCAGTATTTT. Translation gives CASSPPRAQVGTDTQYF. The V call is TRBV7-2, the J call TRBJ2-3; D is unresolved. V shed 5 bases and J shed 3 bases, with 21 bases lying between them. Per germline, CDR1 SGHTA and CDR2 FQGNSA. The CDR3 is made up of 17 amino acids.

The chain has TRBV5-8 and TRBJ2-3, with TRBD2 identical over 9 bases. The length of the CDR3 is 15 residues. V gave up 1 base and J gave up 1 base; unmatched junction bases: 1. Germline CDR1 is SGHTS and CDR2 is YDEGEE. CDR3 residues: CASSLRTSGTDTQYF. CDR3 DNA: TGTGCCAGCAGCTTGAGGACTAGCGGCACAGATACGCAGTATTTT.

V gene TRBV30 combines with J gene TRBJ1-1; D call uncertain. Per the germline V gene, CDR1 is GTSNPN and CDR2 is SVGIG (reference sequence). V lost 2 bases and J 0 bases, leaving 7 bases between the germline ends. CDR3 length: 13 residues. CDR3 coding DNA: TGTGCCTGGAGTAGCCGTCTGAACACTGAAGCTTTCTTT. Protein product: CAWSSRLNTEAFF. Supplemented by reference TRBV30 and TRBJ1-1, the full variable domain reads SQTIHQWPATLVQPVGSPLSLECTVEGTSNPNLYWYRQAAGRGLQLLFYSVGIGQISSEVPQNLSASRPQDRQFILSSKKLLLSDSGFYLCAWSSRLNTEAFFGQGTRLTVV.

As concerns this clone: Other DNA sequences in this specimen translate into the identical CDR3. This rearrangement joins TRBV18 to TRBJ1-5; 7 positions agree with TRBD1. Germline CDR1 reads KGHSH; CDR2 reads LQKENI. This CDR3 is 15 amino acids long. The ends lost 3 bases at V and 3 bases at J; junction bases unmatched: 5. This CDR3 reads CASSPQTGINQPQHF. The CDR3 nucleotides are TGTGCCAGCTCACCGCAGACAGGGATCAATCAGCCCCAGCATTTT.

The V call is TRBV11-2, the J call TRBJ2-7; D possibly corresponds to TRBD2 (5 bases). V lost 2 bases, J lost 6 bases, and 11 bases lay in between. This CDR3 contains 13 residues. The germline V gene has CDR1 SGHAT and CDR2 FQNNGV. The CDR3, as DNA: TGTGCCAGCAGCTTAAGGGCCGAGGGCGAGCAGTACTTC. It yields the protein CASSLRAEGEQYF.

This sequence joins TRBV6-6 and TRBJ1-2, with D perhaps matching TRBD1 (5 bases). V was shortened by 6 bases and J by 2 bases, with 16 bases between the two germline ends. The CDR3 is 15 residues long. CDR1 is MNHNY, CDR2 SVGAGI, per germline (reference sequence). CDR3 amino acids: CASRGGRDLNYGYTF. CDR3 in DNA: TGTGCCAGCAGGGGGGGGAGGGACTTAAACTATGGCTACACCTTC.

This clone was seen more than once but under ten times. The chain is built from TRBV28 and TRBJ1-4, with D possibly matching TRBD1 (6 bases). Germline V CDR1 and CDR2: MDHEN, SYDVKM. This CDR3 has 14 residues. The V gene lost 6 bases and the J gene lost 8 bases, with 16 bases spanning the gap. The DNA of the CDR3 is TGTGCCAGCAGATACAGGGAAGGTGACGAAAAACTGTTTTTT. Translated, it gives CASRYREGDEKLFF. The variable domain in full, with the rest retrieved from reference TRBV28 and TRBJ1-4, is DVKVTQSSRYLVKRTGEKVFLECVQDMDHENMFWYRQDPGLGLRLIYFSYDVKMKEKGDIPEGYSVSREKKERFSLILESASTNQTSMYLCASRYREGDEKLFFGSGTQLSVL.

The V call is TRBV5-1, the J call TRBJ2-3; 8 bases align to TRBD1. V shed 3 bases and J 2 bases; nucleotides not matched to a gene: 8. The CDR3 is 16 amino acids. Per the germline V gene, CDR1 is SGHRS and CDR2 is YFSETQ. Here the CDR3 reads CASSWPGTGDTDTQYF. The CDR3, as DNA: TGCGCCAGCAGCTGGCCCGGGACAGGAGACACAGATACGCAGTATTTT.

The rearrangement joins TRBV19 to TRBJ2-1, with TRBD2 matching 9 bases. CDR1 and CDR2 (germline): LNHDA, SQIVND (reference sequence). The CDR3 is 15 residues long. V was pared by 3 bases and J by 7 bases, with 7 bases of the junction left unmatched. The CDR3 nucleotides read TGTGCCAGTAGTATGTCTAGCGGGATTGGTAATGAGCAGTTCTTC. Protein sequence: CASSMSSGIGNEQFF.

The chain joins TRBV30 to TRBJ2-5; the D gene is possibly TRBD1 (5 bases). CDR1 and CDR2 (germline): GTSNPN, SVGIG (reference sequence). The CDR3 has 13 residues. V shed 2 bases and J shed 3 bases, with 10 bases lying between them. The DNA of the CDR3 is TGTGCCTGGAGTATCCAGGGTAAAGAGACCCAGTACTTC. Residues: CAWSIQGKETQYF.

This clone was counted only a few times. Other DNA sequences within the sample encode an identical CDR3. This sequence joins TRBV6-5 and TRBJ1-2, with D perhaps TRBD1 (5 bases). The ends were cut back, 5 bases at V and 4 bases at J, with 11 bases in the middle. CDR1 and CDR2 from the germline V gene are MNHEY and SVGAGI. The CDR3 covers 13 residues. DNA of the CDR3: TGTGCCAGCAGTGCGGGACGGACCTATGGCTACACCTTC. Protein: CASSAGRTYGYTF.

This chain joins TRBV7-9 and TRBJ2-7; 7 nucleotides align to TRBD2. Trimming took 1 base from V and 6 from J; bases not matched to a gene: 6. This CDR3 region has 14 residues. CDR1 and CDR2 from the germline V gene are SEHNR and FQNEAQ (reference sequence). CDR3 region: CASSLVGGLTEQYF. In DNA, the CDR3 is TGTGCCAGCAGCTTAGTGGGGGGACTAACCGAGCAGTACTTC. The variable domain in full, with the rest retrieved from reference TRBV7-9 and TRBJ2-7, is DTGVSQNPRHKITKRGQNVTFRCDPISEHNRLYWYRQTLGQGPEFLTYFQNEAQLEKSRLLSDRFSAERPKGSFSTLEIQRTEQGDSAMYLCASSLVGGLTEQYFGPGTRLTVT.

V usage is TRBV4-1 and J usage is TRBJ2-1; TRBD2 agrees at 14 bases. Germline V gene sequence: CDR1 MGHRA, CDR2 YSYEKL. V lost 3 bases, J lost 7 bases, and 5 bases stayed unmatched. The CDR3 has 16 residues. The CDR3 DNA follows: TGCGCCAGCAGCCATGGGACTAGCGGGAGTAAGAATGAGCAGTTCTTC. Its translation is CASSHGTSGSKNEQFF.

The chain recombines TRBV6-5 with TRBJ1-4; D is undetermined. The germline CDR1 and CDR2 sequences are MNHEY and SVGAGI. CDR3 length: 15 residues. V was cut by 5 bases and J by 4 bases, with 14 bases left in between. CDR3: CASSQSWLNNEKLFF. The DNA for the CDR3 is TGTGCCAGCAGTCAGTCATGGCTCAATAATGAAAAACTGTTTTTT.

There are a few counts of this clone. V and J are TRBV5-4 and TRBJ2-2; 8 bases align to TRBD1. The length of the CDR3 is 16 residues. Germline CDR1 is SGHNT and CDR2 is YYREEE (reference sequence). The trim removed 3 bases at V and 1 base at J, leaving 5 bases unmatched. CDR3 region: CASSSTGGMNTGELFF. The CDR3 DNA reads TGTGCCAGCAGCTCTACAGGGGGGATGAACACCGGGGAGCTGTTTTTT.

In the case of this clone: The same CDR3 arises from other DNA sequences in this sample as well. The chain joins TRBV12-5 to TRBJ1-5; D ambiguous. This CDR3 spans 14 amino acids. Per the germline V gene, CDR1 is LGHNT and CDR2 is FRNRAP. V was clipped by 3 bases and J by 4 bases, with 10 bases between them. CDR3 DNA sequence: TGTGCTAGTGGTTTAGACCTGGGTAATCAGCCCCAGCATTTT. Its translation is CASGLDLGNQPQHF.

This clone came up once. The chain uses TRBV5-1 and TRBJ1-3, with D possibly being TRBD1 (6 bases). This CDR3 is built from 15 residues. In germline, CDR1 is SGHRS, CDR2 YFSETQ. Between the trimmed V and J ends, which lost 3 bases and 11 bases, there was a span of 21 bases. This CDR3 reads CASSSDSPGGSSIYF. The CDR3 DNA is TGCGCCAGCAGCTCGGACAGTCCGGGGGGAAGTTCCATATATTTT.

The J gene is TRBJ1-1, the V gene TRBV11-2; no clear D gene. V was clipped by 1 base and J by 5 bases, with 14 bases between them. CDR3 length: 15 amino acids. Germline loops: CDR1 SGHAT, CDR2 FQNNGV. CDR3 DNA: TGTGCCAGCAGCTTAGTGCGGGTTGATGGGACTGAAGCTTTCTTT. Protein sequence: CASSLVRVDGTEAFF.